Sequencing of this T cell receptor beta chain was carried out in a study of spatial heterogeneity in lung cancer. For the study at large: Detection consistently yielded more beta chains than alpha chains. Raw sequencing reads included, on average, more than ten appearances of each unique TCR and UMI combination.

Whole-study results and caveats: Relative to follow-up, resection was when ubiquitous expanded tumor TCRs appeared more in blood.

Each molecule of TCR cDNA was tagged with one unique molecular identifier. TCRdb analysed the 5' RACE reads with MiXCR anew, one entry per CDR3 protein. This sample yields some 120,000 distinct CDR3 sequences, of which less than 15% are seen a single time; over 15% belongs to the top ten. Concerning this clonotype: The antigen remains undetermined.

Trimming at V came to 6 bases and at J to 3 bases, leaving 6 bases not matched to a gene. Germline V CDR1 and CDR2: DFQATT, SNEGSKA (reference sequence). CDR3 size: 13 residues. As to time point: blood at routine non-recurrence follow-up after resection. Material for sequencing was whole RNA from tumor, nontumor lung or frozen PBMC, left unsorted. This receptor was identified in a male donor with early-stage non-small cell lung cancer. The V gene is TRBV20-1, the J gene TRBJ2-3; 7 nucleotides match TRBD1. The specimen comprised PBMCs, sampled at follow-up. The CDR3 is CSAEGAMTDTQYF. The CDR3 nucleotides read TGCAGTGCCGAGGGGGCGATGACAGATACGCAGTATTTT.